This T cell receptor (beta chain) originates from a study of blood T cell repertoires in COVID-19. This table comes from immunoSEQ multiplex PCR, and its TCRdb copy is limited to in-frame clones, with some not included. The table records 130,000 or so clones, roughly four fifths of them present only once. V lost 5 bases, J lost 3 bases, and 17 bases lay in between. Germline CDR1 is MNHNY and CDR2 is SVGAGI (reference sequence). The CDR3 loop spans 15 amino acids. V is TRBV6-6 and J is TRBJ2-7; possibly TRBD1 for D (5 bases). This TCR came from a human donor in a cohort sampled during active COVID-19. Sequencing used peripheral blood. The CDR3: CASSGEQEYYYEQYF. The DNA for the CDR3 is TGTGCCAGCAGTGGAGAACAGGAATACTACTACGAGCAGTACTTC.